This TCR beta chain was sequenced during a study of T cells in Graves' hyperthyroidism and ophthalmopathy. This CDR3 is built from 15 residues. The V end was cut by 3 bases, the J end by 0 bases, with 12 bases between. Germline CDR1 and CDR2: DFQATT and SNEGSKA (reference sequence). This clonotype appeared many times. Antigen unknown. Patients were aged 18 to 65, had disease duration under 2 months, and had newly diagnosed hyperthyroidism. The diagnoses drew upon clinical symptoms, serum thyroxine and TRAb, thyroid ultrasound and orbital computed tomography. The study's findings and limits: Before onset, by a median of approximately 6.8 months, the model predicted ophthalmopathy. Blood also carried most thyroid clonotypes expanded above 0.001.

Authors of the study amplified TCR beta CDR3 regions from RNA transcripts. The HTBI primer set served for first-round RT-PCR of the TCR CDR3. Each CDR3 protein is one row after TCRdb ran MiXCR on the multiplex PCR reads. This table has 340,000 or so distinct CDR3 sequences, under 25% appearing once. V is TRBV20-1 and J is TRBJ1-5, with D possibly matching TRBD1 (5 bases). Input material: blood. The receptor was derived from a woman in her forties or fifties with Graves' hyperthyroidism. In nucleotides, the CDR3 is TGCAGTGCTAGGGGACCCTTGATTAGCAATCAGCCCCAGCATTTT. It translates to CSARGPLISNQPQHF.